The subject of this entry is one T cell receptor (beta chain). Its antigen remains unidentified. Repeated repertoire sampling spanned the course of chemoradiotherapy. Some clones are missing from TCRdb's copy, which holds only in-frame ones; the method was immunoSEQ multiplex PCR. The data show roughly 8,300 clones, around 78% seen once. This entry belongs to a study of chemoradiotherapy in HPV16-positive cancers. The study's findings and limits: Non-HPV-specific T cells did not expand in tumors during treatment, whereas candidate HPV-specific clones and E7-related motifs did.

Germline V gives CDR1 SGDLS, CDR2 YYNGEE. The CDR3 length is 15 residues. Germline trimming cut 4 bases from V and 2 bases from J; bases unmatched to any gene: 8. The rearrangement joins TRBV9 to TRBJ2-7, with 8 positions matching TRBD1. This specimen was taken from a patient who underwent chemoradiotherapy. The source of this sequence is a human donor with HPV-associated anogenital cancer. The CDR3 nucleotides read TGTGCCAGCAGCCCAGACAGGGGAGGCGCCTACGAGCAGTACTTC. This translates into CASSPDRGGAYEQYF. Filled out from reference TRBV9 and TRBJ2-7, the complete variable domain reads DSGVTQTPKHLITATGQRVTLRCSPRSGDLSVYWYQQSLDQGLQFLIQYYNGEERAKGNILERFSAQQFPDLHSELNLSSLELGDSALYFCASSPDRGGAYEQYFGPGTRLTVT.